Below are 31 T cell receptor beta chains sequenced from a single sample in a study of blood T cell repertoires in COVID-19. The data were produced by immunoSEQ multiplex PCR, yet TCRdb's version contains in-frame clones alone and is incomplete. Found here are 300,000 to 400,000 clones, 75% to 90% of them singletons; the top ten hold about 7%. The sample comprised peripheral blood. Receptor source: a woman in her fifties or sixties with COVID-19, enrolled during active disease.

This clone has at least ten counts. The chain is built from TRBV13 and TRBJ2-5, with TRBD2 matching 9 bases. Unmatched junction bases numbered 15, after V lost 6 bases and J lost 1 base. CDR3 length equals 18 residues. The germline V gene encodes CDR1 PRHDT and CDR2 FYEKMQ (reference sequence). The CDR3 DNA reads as TGTGCCAGCAGGCACCAAGTCGGAGCGGGGGGTTTCCAAGAGACCCAGTACTTC. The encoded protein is CASRHQVGAGGFQETQYF. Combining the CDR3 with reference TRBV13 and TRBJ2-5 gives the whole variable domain AAGVIQSPRHLIKEKRETATLKCYPIPRHDTVYWYQQGPGQDPQFLISFYEKMQSDKGSIPDRFSAQQFSDYHSELNMSSLELGDSALYFCASRHQVGAGGFQETQYFGPGTRLLVL.

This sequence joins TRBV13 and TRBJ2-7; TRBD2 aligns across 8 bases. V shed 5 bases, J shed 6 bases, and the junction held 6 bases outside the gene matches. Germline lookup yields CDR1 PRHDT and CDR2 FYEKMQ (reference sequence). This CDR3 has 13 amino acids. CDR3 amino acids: CASSPTSGREQYF. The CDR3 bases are TGTGCCAGCAGCCCAACTAGCGGACGCGAGCAGTACTTC.

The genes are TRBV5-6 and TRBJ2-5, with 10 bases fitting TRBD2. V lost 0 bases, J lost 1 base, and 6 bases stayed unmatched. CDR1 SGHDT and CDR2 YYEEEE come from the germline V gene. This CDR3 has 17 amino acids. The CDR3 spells CASSLVLAGEAQETQYF. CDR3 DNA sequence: TGTGCCAGCAGCTTGGTTCTAGCGGGGGAGGCCCAAGAGACCCAGTACTTC.

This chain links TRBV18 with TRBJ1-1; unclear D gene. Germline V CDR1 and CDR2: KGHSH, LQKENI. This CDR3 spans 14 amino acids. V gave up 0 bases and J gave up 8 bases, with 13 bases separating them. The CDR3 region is CASSPPAGGKEAFF. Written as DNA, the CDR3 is TGTGCCAGCTCACCACCAGCAGGCGGGAAAGAAGCTTTCTTT.

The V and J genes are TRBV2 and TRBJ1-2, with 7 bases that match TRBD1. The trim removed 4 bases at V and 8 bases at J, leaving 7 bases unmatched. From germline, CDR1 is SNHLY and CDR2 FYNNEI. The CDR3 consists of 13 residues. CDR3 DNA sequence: TGTGCCAGCAGTGGGGGACAGCGTAAGGGCTACACCTTC. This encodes CASSGGQRKGYTF.

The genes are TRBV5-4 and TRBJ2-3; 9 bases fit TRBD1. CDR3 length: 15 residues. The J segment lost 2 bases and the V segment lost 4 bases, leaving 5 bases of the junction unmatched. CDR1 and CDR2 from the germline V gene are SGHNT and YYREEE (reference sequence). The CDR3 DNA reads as TGTGCCAGCAGCGGGACAGGGTGGAACACAGATACGCAGTATTTT. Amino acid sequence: CASSGTGWNTDTQYF.

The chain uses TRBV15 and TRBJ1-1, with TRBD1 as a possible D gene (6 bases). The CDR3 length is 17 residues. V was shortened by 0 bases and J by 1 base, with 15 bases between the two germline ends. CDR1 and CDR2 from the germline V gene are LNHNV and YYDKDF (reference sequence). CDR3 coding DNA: TGTGCCACCAGCAGAGACCGTGGGGGGGGCTGGAACACTGAAGCTTTCTTT. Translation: CATSRDRGGGWNTEAFF.

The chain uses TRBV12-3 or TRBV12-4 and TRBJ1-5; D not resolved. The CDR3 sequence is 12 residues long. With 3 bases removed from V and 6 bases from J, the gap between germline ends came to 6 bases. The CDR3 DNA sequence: TGTGCCAGCAGTTTTATTCTTCAGCCCCAGCATTTT. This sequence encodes CASSFILQPQHF.

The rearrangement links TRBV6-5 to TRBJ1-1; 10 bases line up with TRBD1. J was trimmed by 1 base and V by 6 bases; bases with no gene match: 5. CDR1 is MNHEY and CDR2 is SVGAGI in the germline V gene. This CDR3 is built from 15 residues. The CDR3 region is CASSDRGRGNTEAFF. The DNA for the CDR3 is TGTGCCAGCAGCGACAGGGGGCGAGGGAACACTGAAGCTTTCTTT.

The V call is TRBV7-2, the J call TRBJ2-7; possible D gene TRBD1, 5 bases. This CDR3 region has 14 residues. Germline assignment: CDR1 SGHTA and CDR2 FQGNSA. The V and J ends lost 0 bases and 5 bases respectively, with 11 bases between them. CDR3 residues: CASSLARDGNEQYF. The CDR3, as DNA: TGTGCCAGCAGCTTAGCCAGGGATGGGAACGAGCAGTACTTC.

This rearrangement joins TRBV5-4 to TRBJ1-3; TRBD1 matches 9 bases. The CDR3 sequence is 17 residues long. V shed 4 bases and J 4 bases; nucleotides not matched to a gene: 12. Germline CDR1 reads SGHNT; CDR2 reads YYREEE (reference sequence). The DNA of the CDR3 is TGTGCCAGCAGCCTCAAAATGACAGGGGGAACAGGAAACACCATATATTTT. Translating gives CASSLKMTGGTGNTIYF.

CDR3 in amino acids: CASSYSGQIGEGQYF. The CDR3 nucleotides are TGTGCCAGCAGTTACTCGGGACAAATTGGGGAAGGGCAGTACTTC. This chain joins TRBV6-5 and TRBJ2-7, with D perhaps TRBD1 (6 bases). Germline CDR1 MNHEY, CDR2 SVGAGI. This CDR3 spans 15 amino acids. Trimming took 0 bases from V and 9 from J, leaving 18 bases between them.

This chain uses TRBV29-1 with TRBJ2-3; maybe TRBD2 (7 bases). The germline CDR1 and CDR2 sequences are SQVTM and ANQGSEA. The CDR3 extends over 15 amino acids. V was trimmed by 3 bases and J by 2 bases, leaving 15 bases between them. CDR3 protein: CSVDGRGAVTDTQYF. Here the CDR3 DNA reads TGCAGCGTTGATGGCCGGGGGGCCGTCACAGATACGCAGTATTTT.

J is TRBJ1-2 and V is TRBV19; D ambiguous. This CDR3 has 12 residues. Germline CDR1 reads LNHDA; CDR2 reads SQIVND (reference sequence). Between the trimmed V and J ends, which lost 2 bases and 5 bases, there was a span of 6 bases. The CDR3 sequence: CASSIQVYGYTF. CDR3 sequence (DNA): TGTGCCAGTAGTATACAGGTTTATGGCTACACCTTC. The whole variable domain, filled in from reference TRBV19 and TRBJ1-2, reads DGGITQSPKYLFRKEGQNVTLSCEQNLNHDAMYWYRQDPGQGLRLIYYSQIVNDFQKGDIAEGYSVSREKKESFPLTVTSAQKNPTAFYLCASSIQVYGYTFGSGTRLTVV.

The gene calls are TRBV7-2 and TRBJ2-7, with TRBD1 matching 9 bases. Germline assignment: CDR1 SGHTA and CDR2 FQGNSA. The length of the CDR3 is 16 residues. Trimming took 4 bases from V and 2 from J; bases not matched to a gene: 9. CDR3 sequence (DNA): TGTGCCAGCAGCTGGAAGGGGGACAGGGCCGCCTACGAGCAGTACTTC. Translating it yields CASSWKGDRAAYEQYF.

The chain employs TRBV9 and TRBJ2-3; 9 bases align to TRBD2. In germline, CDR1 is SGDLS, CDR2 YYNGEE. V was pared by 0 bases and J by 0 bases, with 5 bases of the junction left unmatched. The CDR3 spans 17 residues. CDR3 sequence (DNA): TGTGCCAGCAGCGTAGCTCTAGCGGGGACCAGCACAGATACGCAGTATTTT. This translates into CASSVALAGTSTDTQYF.

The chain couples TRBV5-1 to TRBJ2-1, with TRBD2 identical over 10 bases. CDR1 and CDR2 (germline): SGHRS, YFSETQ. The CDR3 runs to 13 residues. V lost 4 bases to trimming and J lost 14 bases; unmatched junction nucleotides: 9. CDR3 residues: CASSQFGTSVEFF. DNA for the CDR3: TGCGCCAGCAGCCAATTCGGGACTAGCGTTGAGTTCTTC. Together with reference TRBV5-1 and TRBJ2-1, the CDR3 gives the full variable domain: KAGVTQTPRYLIKTRGQQVTLSCSPISGHRSVSWYQQTPGQGLQFLFEYFSETQRNKGNFPGRFSGRQFSNSRSEMNVSTLELGDSALYLCASSQFGTSVEFFGPGTRLTVL.

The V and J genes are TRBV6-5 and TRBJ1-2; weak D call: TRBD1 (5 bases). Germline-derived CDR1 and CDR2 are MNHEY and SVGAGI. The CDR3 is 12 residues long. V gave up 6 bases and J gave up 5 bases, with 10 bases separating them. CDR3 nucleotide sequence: TGTGCCAGCAGCCGAGGGACTTATGGCTACACCTTC. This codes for CASSRGTYGYTF.

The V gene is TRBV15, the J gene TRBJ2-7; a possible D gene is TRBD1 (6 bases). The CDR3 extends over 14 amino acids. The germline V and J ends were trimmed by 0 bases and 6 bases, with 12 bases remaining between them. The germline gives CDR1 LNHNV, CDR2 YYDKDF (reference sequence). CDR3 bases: TGTGCCACCAGCAGAGATGGAACAGGGATCGAGCAGTACTTC. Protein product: CATSRDGTGIEQYF.

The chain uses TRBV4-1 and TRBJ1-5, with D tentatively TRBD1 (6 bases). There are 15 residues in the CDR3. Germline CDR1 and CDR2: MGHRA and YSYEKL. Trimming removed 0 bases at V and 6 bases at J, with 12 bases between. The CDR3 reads CASSQDRGRTQPQHF. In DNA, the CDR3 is TGCGCCAGCAGCCAAGATAGGGGGAGAACTCAGCCCCAGCATTTT.

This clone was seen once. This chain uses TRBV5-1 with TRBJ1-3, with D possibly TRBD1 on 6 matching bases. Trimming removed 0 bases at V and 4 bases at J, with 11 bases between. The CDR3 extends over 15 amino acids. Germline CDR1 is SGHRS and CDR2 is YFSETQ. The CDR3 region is CASSLDQGKGNTIYF. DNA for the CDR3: TGCGCCAGCAGCTTGGATCAGGGGAAAGGAAACACCATATATTTT.

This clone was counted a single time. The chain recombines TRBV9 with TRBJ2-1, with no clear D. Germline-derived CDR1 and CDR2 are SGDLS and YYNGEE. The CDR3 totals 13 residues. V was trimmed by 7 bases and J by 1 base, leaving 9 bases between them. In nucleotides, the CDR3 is TGTGCCAGCGCGCGGTTATCCTACAATGAGCAGTTCTTC. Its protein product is CASARLSYNEQFF.

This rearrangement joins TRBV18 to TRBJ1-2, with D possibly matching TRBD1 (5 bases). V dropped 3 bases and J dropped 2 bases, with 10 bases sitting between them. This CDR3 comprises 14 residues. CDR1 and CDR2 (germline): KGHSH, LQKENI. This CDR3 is CASSPQEGNYGYTF. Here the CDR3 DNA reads TGTGCCAGCTCACCTCAGGAGGGGAACTATGGCTACACCTTC. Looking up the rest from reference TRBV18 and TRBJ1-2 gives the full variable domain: NAGVMQNPRHLVRRRGQEARLRCSPMKGHSHVYWYRQLPEEGLKFMVYLQKENIIDESGMPKERFSAEFPKEGPSILRIQQVVRGDSAAYFCASSPQEGNYGYTFGSGTRLTVV.

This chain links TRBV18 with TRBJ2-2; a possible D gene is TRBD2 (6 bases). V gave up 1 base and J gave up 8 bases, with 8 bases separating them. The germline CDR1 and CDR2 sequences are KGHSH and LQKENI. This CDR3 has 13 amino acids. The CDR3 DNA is TGTGCCAGCTCACCACGGGAGGAGGGGGAGCTGTTTTTT. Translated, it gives CASSPREEGELFF.

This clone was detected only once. The CDR3 DNA reads as TGTGCCAGCACCCAGCGGGAGGTCGGAAACACTGAAGCTTTCTTT. Amino acids: CASTQREVGNTEAFF. The rearrangement links TRBV7-9 to TRBJ1-1; no clear D. CDR1 is SEHNR and CDR2 is FQNEAQ in the germline V gene (reference sequence). The CDR3 contains 15 residues. V was trimmed by 7 bases and J by 2 bases, leaving 17 bases between them.

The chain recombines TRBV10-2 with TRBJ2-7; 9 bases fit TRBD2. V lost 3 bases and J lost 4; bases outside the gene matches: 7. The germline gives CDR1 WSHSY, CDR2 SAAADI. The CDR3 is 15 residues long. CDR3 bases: TGCGCCAGCAGTGAACCAGCGGGGGGCTTTTACGAGCAGTACTTC. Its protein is CASSEPAGGFYEQYF.

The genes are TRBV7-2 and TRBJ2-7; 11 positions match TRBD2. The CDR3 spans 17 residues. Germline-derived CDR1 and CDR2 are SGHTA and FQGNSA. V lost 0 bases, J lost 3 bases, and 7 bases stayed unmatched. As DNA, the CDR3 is TGTGCCAGCAGCTTAGCGAGTAGCGGGGGGGCTCTCTACGAGCAGTACTTC. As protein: CASSLASSGGALYEQYF.

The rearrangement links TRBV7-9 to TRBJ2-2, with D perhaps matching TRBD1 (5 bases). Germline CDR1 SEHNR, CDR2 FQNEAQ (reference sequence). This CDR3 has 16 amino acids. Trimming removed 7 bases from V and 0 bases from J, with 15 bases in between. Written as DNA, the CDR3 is TGTGCCAGCATCATCCAGGGCGGACCGAACACCGGGGAGCTGTTTTTT. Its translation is CASIIQGGPNTGELFF.

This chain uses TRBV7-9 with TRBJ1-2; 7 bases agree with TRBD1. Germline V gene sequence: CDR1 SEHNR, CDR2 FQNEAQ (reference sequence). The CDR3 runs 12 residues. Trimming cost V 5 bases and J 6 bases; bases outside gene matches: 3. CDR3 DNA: TGTGCCAGCAGCCCCAGGGGGGATGGCTACACCTTC. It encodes CASSPRGDGYTF.

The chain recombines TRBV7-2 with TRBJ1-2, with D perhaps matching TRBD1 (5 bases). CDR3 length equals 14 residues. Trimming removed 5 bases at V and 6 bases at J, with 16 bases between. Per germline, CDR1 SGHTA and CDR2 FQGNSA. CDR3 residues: CASSPDSANDGYTF. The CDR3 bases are TGTGCCAGCAGCCCCGACAGTGCCAATGATGGCTACACCTTC.

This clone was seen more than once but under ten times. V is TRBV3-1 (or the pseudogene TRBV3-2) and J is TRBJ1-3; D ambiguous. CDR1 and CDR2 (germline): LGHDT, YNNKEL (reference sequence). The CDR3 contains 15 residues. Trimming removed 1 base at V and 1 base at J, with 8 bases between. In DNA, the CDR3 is TGTGCCAGCAGCCAAGGGCGGGCATCTGGAAACACCATATATTTT. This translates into CASSQGRASGNTIYF.